This T cell receptor (beta chain) was identified during a study of T-cell reconstitution after alpha-beta-depleted transplantation in children. Study conclusions and caveats: Reportedly, roughly two months post-transplant, alpha-beta T cells arose from several hundred expanded graft clones. Some patients showed high day-60 TCRbeta diversity, which derived from surviving recipient T cells and thymic progenitors. Newly produced T cells mostly provided counts and TCRbeta diversity after one year, as hyperexpanded clones declined.

A library of TCRbeta sequences, prepared with unique molecular identifiers, was generated. TCRdb analysed the PCR reads with MiXCR anew, one entry per CDR3 protein. The sample has hundreds of thousands of distinct CDR3 sequences, around 7.3% seen once. With regard to this clonotype: The target antigen is unknown.

CDR1 is SGHNT, CDR2 YYREEE, per germline (reference sequence). Trimming shortened V by 3 bases and J by 6 bases, and 12 bases separated the two germline ends. The CDR3 length is 13 residues. The sequencing used peripheral blood, collected 360 days after TCRalphabeta/CD19-depleted stem cell transplant. The sequence was collected from a female patient between 2 and 15 years old who had a stem cell transplant for Fanconi anemia, so the T cells may come from the graft donor. This rearrangement joins TRBV5-4 to TRBJ1-2; D not resolved. The CDR3: CASSSVRRDGYTF. The CDR3 nucleotides are TGTGCCAGCAGCTCGGTCCGACGGGATGGCTACACCTTC.